The 16 T cell receptor beta chains below were found in one sample sequenced in a study of blood T cell repertoires in COVID-19. TCRdb keeps only in-frame clones here, not all; method: immunoSEQ multiplex PCR. The table includes tens of thousands of clones, approximately 90% detected once. The sample was peripheral blood. The receptors were sampled from a human donor with active COVID-19. The donor label of this sample is uncertain.

This clone has just one count. The rearrangement links TRBV13 to TRBJ1-6; a weak D match, TRBD1 (5 bases). The CDR3 covers 15 residues. The germline CDR1 and CDR2 sequences are PRHDT and FYEKMQ (reference sequence). V lost 5 bases to trimming and J lost 4 bases, with 12 bases between them. The CDR3 loop is CASSGQQSYNSPLHF. CDR3 coding DNA: TGTGCCAGCAGCGGACAACAGAGTTATAATTCACCCCTCCACTTT.

The V call is TRBV11-2, the J call TRBJ1-1; D may be TRBD1 (6 bases). Germline V gene sequence: CDR1 SGHAT, CDR2 FQNNGV. V was shortened by 5 bases and J by 0 bases, with 13 bases between the two germline ends. The CDR3 is made up of 15 amino acids. The CDR3 bases are TGTGCCAGCAGCCCCCCAGGACAGATGAACACTGAAGCTTTCTTT. Its translation is CASSPPGQMNTEAFF.

The gene calls are TRBV9 and TRBJ2-7; TRBD1 aligns across 8 bases. J was trimmed by 7 bases and V by 2 bases; bases with no gene match: 8. CDR3 length equals 14 residues. Germline CDR1 reads SGDLS; CDR2 reads YYNGEE. The DNA for the CDR3 is TGTGCCAGCAGCGTCCAGGACAGGGCTGGGGAGCAGTACTTC. Translation: CASSVQDRAGEQYF. The full variable domain, its missing parts supplied by reference TRBV9 and TRBJ2-7, is DSGVTQTPKHLITATGQRVTLRCSPRSGDLSVYWYQQSLDQGLQFLIQYYNGEERAKGNILERFSAQQFPDLHSELNLSSLELGDSALYFCASSVQDRAGEQYFGPGTRLTVT.

The CDR3 reads CASSFKGQNTEAFF. The DNA for the CDR3 is TGCGCCAGCAGCTTCAAGGGACAGAACACTGAAGCTTTCTTT. The V and J genes are TRBV5-1 and TRBJ1-1; D might be TRBD1 (6 bases). The CDR3 has 14 amino acids. Looked up from germline, CDR1 is SGHRS and CDR2 is YFSETQ. Deletions cut 2 bases from V and 1 base from J, with 9 bases between.

The chain employs TRBV12-1 and TRBJ1-5; no check of the table's D call, TRBD1, against the DNA was made. TRBV12-1 is an annotated pseudogene. The CDR3 length is 18 residues. CDR3 loop: CASSFAQGGGGSNQPQHF. CDR3 nucleotide sequence: TGTGCCAGCAGCTTTGCTCAGGGGGGTGGTGGTAGCAATCAGCCCCAGCATTTT.

The chain employs TRBV5-1 and TRBJ1-1; TRBD1 aligns across 8 bases. CDR3 length: 15 residues. V gave up 1 base and J gave up 2 bases; unmatched junction bases: 4. CDR1 and CDR2 (germline): SGHRS, YFSETQ. The CDR3 coding sequence is TGCGCCAGCAGCTTGTTTCCAGGGGGCAACACTGAAGCTTTCTTT. It translates to CASSLFPGGNTEAFF.

The V gene is TRBV5-1, the J gene TRBJ2-1, with a weak D call TRBD2 (6 bases). V was trimmed by 0 bases and J by 5 bases, leaving 12 bases between them. The CDR3 runs 15 residues. Per germline, CDR1 SGHRS and CDR2 YFSETQ. CDR3 bases: TGCGCCAGCAGCTTGGTGGCGGGGCCAAACAATGAGCAGTTCTTC. Its translation is CASSLVAGPNNEQFF. Combining the CDR3 with reference TRBV5-1 and TRBJ2-1 gives the whole variable domain KAGVTQTPRYLIKTRGQQVTLSCSPISGHRSVSWYQQTPGQGLQFLFEYFSETQRNKGNFPGRFSGRQFSNSRSEMNVSTLELGDSALYLCASSLVAGPNNEQFFGPGTRLTVL.

The chain links TRBV9 to TRBJ1-5; no definite D call. Germline CDR1 is SGDLS and CDR2 is YYNGEE. V was pared by 1 base and J by 2 bases, with 7 bases between. The CDR3 covers 14 residues. The CDR3 sequence is CASSVRNGNQPQHF. In DNA, the CDR3 is TGTGCCAGCAGCGTACGTAATGGCAATCAGCCCCAGCATTTT.

The chain couples TRBV19 to TRBJ2-7; 10 bases are a match to TRBD1. After removal of 4 bases from V and 6 bases from J, the junction contained 9 bases not matched to a gene. The CDR3 totals 15 residues. Looked up from germline, CDR1 is LNHDA and CDR2 is SQIVND (reference sequence). CDR3 region: CASSTRRDRGTEQYF. In DNA form, the CDR3 reads TGTGCCAGTAGTACCAGAAGGGACAGGGGAACCGAGCAGTACTTC.

This rearrangement joins TRBV5-1 to TRBJ2-7; 7 nucleotides agree with TRBD1. The length of the CDR3 is 16 residues. Germline trimming cut 5 bases from V and 3 bases from J; bases unmatched to any gene: 14. Germline lookup yields CDR1 SGHRS and CDR2 YFSETQ. This CDR3 reads CASRDGTAGRYYEQYF. DNA of the CDR3: TGCGCCAGCAGGGACGGGACAGCCGGCCGCTACTACGAGCAGTACTTC.

The chain recombines TRBV3-1 (or the pseudogene TRBV3-2) with TRBJ1-5; D remains unclear. Trimming left V 0 bases short and J 2 bases short, with 8 bases between. CDR1 and CDR2 from the germline V gene are LGHDT and YNNKEL (reference sequence). This CDR3 comprises 15 residues. In DNA, the CDR3 is TGTGCCAGCAGCCAAGATACCTCGGGCAATCAGCCCCAGCATTTT. Protein product: CASSQDTSGNQPQHF.

The CDR3 loop is CASSETGGAVLKNGYTF. The CDR3 nucleotides are TGCGCCAGCAGTGAGACAGGGGGCGCGGTACTTAAAAATGGCTACACCTTC. The J gene is TRBJ1-2, the V gene TRBV10-2; TRBD1 agrees at 9 bases. Germline lookup yields CDR1 WSHSY and CDR2 SAAADI. Germline trimming cut 2 bases from V and 6 bases from J; bases unmatched to any gene: 13. The CDR3 runs to 17 residues.

The genes are TRBV12-5 and TRBJ2-7; D is uncertain. CDR1 and CDR2 (germline): LGHNT, FRNRAP. Trimming left V 0 bases short and J 6 bases short, with 9 bases between. The length of the CDR3 is 13 residues. CDR3 in DNA: TGTGCTAGTGGTTTGGTGGCAGGAAGCGAGCAGTACTTC. Its protein product is CASGLVAGSEQYF.

The genes are TRBV4-2 and TRBJ2-5, with D perhaps TRBD2 (7 bases). The V end lost 1 base, the J end lost 3 bases, and 9 bases lay between the germline ends. The CDR3 totals 14 residues. The germline CDR1 and CDR2 sequences are LGHNA and YNFKEQ. The CDR3 loop is CASSQGEGEETQYF. The CDR3 DNA is TGTGCCAGCAGCCAAGGGGAGGGGGAAGAGACCCAGTACTTC.

Here the CDR3 reads CASSPRGHTYEQYF. CDR3 bases: TGTGCCAGCAGTCCCCGGGGACACACATACGAGCAGTACTTC. The genes are TRBV2 and TRBJ2-7; D may be TRBD1 (6 bases). The V gene's germline CDR1 is SNHLY and CDR2 FYNNEI. CDR3 length: 14 residues. Trimming cost V 5 bases and J 4 bases, with 15 bases left between them.

The V and J genes are TRBV9 and TRBJ2-2; TRBD2 matches 9 bases. There are 18 residues in the CDR3. Per the germline V gene, CDR1 is SGDLS and CDR2 is YYNGEE. With V trimmed by 4 bases and J by 4 bases, 14 bases remained unmatched. CDR3 sequence (DNA): TGTGCCAGCAGCCCTCGCGTTAGCGGGGGCCCTCTCACCGGGGAGCTGTTTTTT. Amino acids: CASSPRVSGGPLTGELFF.